The 26 T cell receptor beta chains in this list originate from one sample, sequenced in a study of early T cells in non-severe SARS-CoV-2 infection. TCRdb passed the 5' RACE reads through MiXCR, listing each CDR3 protein once. The sample has about 68,000 distinct CDR3 sequences, about 11% seen once. The sample taken for sequencing was whole blood. All receptors come from an adult who was a healthcare worker with PCR-confirmed SARS-CoV-2 infection or an uninfected control (not recorded which).

This clonotype came up many times. The V call is TRBV11-2, the J call TRBJ2-5; 8 bases agree with TRBD1. The trim removed 5 bases at V and 7 bases at J, leaving 12 bases unmatched. The germline CDR1 and CDR2 sequences are SGHAT and FQNNGV. The CDR3 extends over 15 amino acids. CDR3 residues: CASSGGTGGGGTQYF. CDR3 bases: TGTGCCAGCAGCGGCGGGACAGGCGGCGGCGGGACCCAGTACTTC.

The genes are TRBV11-3 and TRBJ2-1, with TRBD2 as a possible D gene (5 bases). The CDR3 has 16 residues. Per germline, CDR1 SGHNT and CDR2 YENEEA. Between the trimmed V and J ends, which lost 1 base and 1 base, there was a span of 11 bases. CDR3 DNA sequence: TGTGCCAGCAGCTTAGCTGGACCGGGGTCCTACAATGAGCAGTTCTTC. Translation gives CASSLAGPGSYNEQFF.

This clonotype was counted only a few times. This chain uses TRBV6-6 with TRBJ1-6; D is ambiguous. The length of the CDR3 is 12 residues. V shed 8 bases and J shed 9 bases, with 11 bases lying between them. In germline, CDR1 is MNHNY, CDR2 SVGAGI (reference sequence). In nucleotides, the CDR3 is TGTGCCAGCGGCACCCCCCCTTCACCCCTCCACTTT. Amino acid sequence: CASGTPPSPLHF.

This clonotype was detected ten times or more. V and J are TRBV2 and TRBJ2-7; the match to TRBD1 covers 10 bases. Germline V gene lookup returns CDR1 SNHLY and CDR2 FYNNEI. The CDR3 runs 16 residues. The trim removed 4 bases at V and 5 bases at J, leaving 11 bases unmatched. CDR3 DNA sequence: TGTGCCAGCAGTGTCGATGCTGGGACAGGGGATGACGAGCAGTACTTC. As protein: CASSVDAGTGDDEQYF.

This chain joins TRBV20-1 and TRBJ2-3; the D gene is possibly TRBD2 (7 bases). The CDR3 extends over 15 amino acids. With 5 bases removed from V and 4 bases from J, the gap between germline ends came to 19 bases. Germline V gene lookup returns CDR1 DFQATT and CDR2 SNEGSKA (reference sequence). CDR3 sequence (DNA): TGCAGTGCTTTCCGAGGGGGGGTAGGCGCAGATACGCAGTATTTT. Residues: CSAFRGGVGADTQYF.

This clonotype was detected a few times. The V and J genes are TRBV6-1 and TRBJ2-1, with D perhaps TRBD2 (5 bases). The CDR3 loop spans 15 amino acids. The V gene's germline CDR1 is MNHNS and CDR2 SASEGT. The germline V and J ends were trimmed by 2 bases and 2 bases, with 10 bases remaining between them. CDR3: CASSERGEPYNEQFF. In DNA, the CDR3 is TGTGCCAGCAGTGAACGGGGTGAGCCCTACAATGAGCAGTTCTTC.

At least ten counts were recorded for this clonotype. The CDR3: CASSFQGVHEQYF. The DNA for the CDR3 is TGTGCCAGCAGTTTTCAGGGAGTCCACGAGCAGTACTTC. The J gene is TRBJ2-7, the V gene TRBV12-3 or TRBV12-4; perhaps D is TRBD1 or TRBD2 (5 bases each). This CDR3 has 13 amino acids. V was shortened by 3 bases and J by 5 bases, with 11 bases between the two germline ends.

The chain carries TRBV21-1 and TRBJ2-5; TRBD2 was called by the table and not checked on the DNA. TRBV21-1 is annotated as a pseudogene. This CDR3 is 15 amino acids long. This CDR3 reads CASSSKRGQWETQYF. The CDR3 bases are TGTGCCAGCAGCTCCAAGCGGGGCCAGTGGGAGACCCAGTACTTC.

For this clonotype: The junction departs from germline at one end; a sequencing error may be responsible. The V gene is TRBV6-1, the J gene TRBJ2-1; TRBD2 agrees at 9 bases. The CDR3 has 13 amino acids. The germline V gene has CDR1 MNHNS and CDR2 SASEGT. CDR3 bases: TGTGCCAGCAGTGACTTAGCGGGAGTTGGCCGAAACTTC. This codes for CASSDLAGVGRNF.

This clonotype was found a few times. This sequence joins TRBV11-2 and TRBJ2-7, with 10 bases aligning to TRBD1. The CDR3 sequence is 16 residues long. Germline V lookup: CDR1 SGHAT, CDR2 FQNNGV. Germline trimming cut 4 bases from V and 5 bases from J; bases unmatched to any gene: 11. The DNA of the CDR3 is TGTGCCAGCAGCTCAATAGGTGGGACAGGGGACCACGAGCAGTACTTC. Its translation: CASSSIGGTGDHEQYF.

The rearrangement links TRBV6-2 or TRBV6-3 to TRBJ2-7; 11 bases are a match to TRBD1. The CDR3 has 15 amino acids. The V gene end was trimmed by 6 bases and the J gene end by 4 bases; junction bases not matched to a gene: 8. Germline V gives CDR1 MNHEY, CDR2 SVGEGT. CDR3 sequence reads: CASRITGTGGYEQYF. CDR3 bases: TGTGCCAGCAGGATCACCGGGACAGGGGGATACGAGCAGTACTTC.

This clonotype occurred a few times. CDR3 in amino acids: CSAQTPAGGTYEQYF. The CDR3 bases are TGCAGTGCTCAGACCCCAGCGGGAGGTACCTACGAGCAGTACTTC. The chain joins TRBV20-1 to TRBJ2-7; 9 nucleotides match TRBD2. The CDR3 is made up of 15 amino acids. Looked up from germline, CDR1 is DFQATT and CDR2 is SNEGSKA (reference sequence). The ends lost 5 bases at V and 2 bases at J; junction bases unmatched: 10.

This chain joins TRBV20-1 and TRBJ2-7; D may correspond to TRBD1 or TRBD2 (5 bases each). The CDR3 runs 14 residues. V dropped 3 bases and J dropped 7 bases, with 19 bases sitting between them. Germline V gene data show CDR1 as DFQATT and CDR2 as SNEGSKA (reference sequence). For the CDR3, the DNA is TGCAGTGCTAGTCAAGGCTGGGGGTATCAAGAGCAGTACTTC. Translated: CSASQGWGYQEQYF.

The chain carries TRBV5-1 and TRBJ1-2, with 7 bases matching TRBD1. V shed 6 bases and J 5 bases; nucleotides not matched to a gene: 10. Germline-derived CDR1 and CDR2 are SGHRS and YFSETQ. The CDR3 loop spans 14 amino acids. The CDR3 sequence: CASNKGDSLYGYTF. The CDR3, as DNA: TGCGCCAGCAACAAGGGGGACAGCTTATATGGCTACACCTTC.

This clonotype was counted many times. The chain has TRBV2 and TRBJ1-4, with D tentatively TRBD1 (6 bases). This CDR3 spans 14 amino acids. Germline lookup yields CDR1 SNHLY and CDR2 FYNNEI. V was trimmed by 4 bases and J by 8 bases, leaving 14 bases between them. For the CDR3, the DNA is TGTGCCAGCAGTGCGGGCAGGGGCCACGAAAAACTGTTTTTT. Protein product: CASSAGRGHEKLFF.

This clonotype was counted between two and nine times. The chain combines TRBV28 with TRBJ1-1; D is uncertain. With 3 bases removed from V and 4 bases from J, the gap between germline ends came to 18 bases. Germline V CDR1 and CDR2: MDHEN, SYDVKM. The CDR3 has 16 residues. For the CDR3, the DNA is TGTGCCAGCAGTTTGCCAGCTCTCCGAGTAGGCACTGAAGCTTTCTTT. Its translation: CASSLPALRVGTEAFF.

Ten or more counts support this clonotype. This chain connects TRBV27 to TRBJ2-7, with D uncertain. Looked up from germline, CDR1 is MNHEY and CDR2 is SMNVEV (reference sequence). The V and J ends lost 5 bases and 0 bases respectively, with 20 bases between them. This CDR3 is 17 amino acids long. The CDR3 reads CASSPSSTDYYSYEQYF. CDR3 DNA sequence: TGTGCCAGCAGTCCCTCGTCGACTGATTATTACTCCTACGAGCAGTACTTC.

The genes are TRBV29-1 and TRBJ2-1; 8 bases align to TRBD1. Germline CDR1 SQVTM, CDR2 ANQGSEA. The CDR3 contains 13 residues. V was clipped by 3 bases and J by 4 bases; unmatched bases: 2. The CDR3 coding sequence is TGCAGCGTTGAGGGACAGGTTTACAATGAGCAGTTCTTC. Its translation: CSVEGQVYNEQFF.

This clonotype was counted at least ten times. The chain couples TRBV2 to TRBJ2-7; D is ambiguous. CDR3 length: 13 residues. Trimming cost V 7 bases and J 5 bases, with 15 bases left between them. The V gene's germline CDR1 is SNHLY and CDR2 FYNNEI. The CDR3 DNA follows: TGTGCCAGCAAAAATCTCAAATCTCACGAGCAGTACTTC. Encoded protein: CASKNLKSHEQYF. Full variable domain (remainder filled in from reference TRBV2 and TRBJ2-7): EPEVTQTPSHQVTQMGQEVILRCVPISNHLYFYWYRQILGQKVEFLVSFYNNEISEKSEIFDDQFSVERPDGSNFTLKIRSTKLEDSAMYFCASKNLKSHEQYFGPGTRLTVT.

This clonotype occurred many times. The rearrangement links TRBV28 to TRBJ2-7; D gene unclear. This CDR3 spans 11 amino acids. Trimming left V 5 bases short and J 0 bases short, with 2 bases between. Germline values: CDR1 MDHEN, CDR2 SYDVKM. The CDR3 loop is CASSSSYEQYF. CDR3 DNA sequence: TGTGCCAGCAGTAGCTCCTACGAGCAGTACTTC. The whole variable domain, remainder taken from reference TRBV28 and TRBJ2-7, is DVKVTQSSRYLVKRTGEKVFLECVQDMDHENMFWYRQDPGLGLRLIYFSYDVKMKEKGDIPEGYSVSREKKERFSLILESASTNQTSMYLCASSSSYEQYFGPGTRLTVT.

This clonotype has only a few counts. The V and J genes are TRBV11-2 and TRBJ2-7; 8 bases align to TRBD2. The length of the CDR3 is 14 residues. In germline, CDR1 is SGHAT, CDR2 FQNNGV. The V segment lost 2 bases and the J segment 7 bases; nucleotides outside the gene matches: 7. Here the CDR3 DNA reads TGTGCCAGCAGCTTACCTACTAGCGGCCGGGAGCAGTACTTC. As protein: CASSLPTSGREQYF.

This clonotype appeared a few times. The rearrangement joins TRBV7-2 to TRBJ1-2; TRBD1 is a possible D gene (6 bases). This CDR3 is built from 18 residues. V gave up 5 bases and J gave up 0 bases, with 22 bases separating them. Looked up from germline, CDR1 is SGHTA and CDR2 is FQGNSA. CDR3 DNA: TGTGCCAGCAGCCCCCCAGGGGCAGGGAGATTAGCTAACTATGGCTACACCTTC. Amino acid sequence: CASSPPGAGRLANYGYTF. Full variable domain (missing parts from reference TRBV7-2 and TRBJ1-2): GAGVSQSPSNKVTEKGKDVELRCDPISGHTALYWYRQSLGQGLEFLIYFQGNSAPDKSGLPSDRFSAERTGGSVSTLTIQRTQQEDSAVYLCASSPPGAGRLANYGYTFGSGTRLTVV.

J is TRBJ2-5 and V is TRBV6-6; 7 nucleotides agree with TRBD2. The V segment lost 8 bases and the J segment 5 bases; nucleotides outside the gene matches: 8. CDR3 length: 13 residues. Germline V CDR1 and CDR2: MNHNY, SVGAGI (reference sequence). CDR3 sequence reads: CASPSGTGETQYF. The CDR3, as DNA: TGTGCCAGCCCCAGCGGGACCGGTGAGACCCAGTACTTC.

This clonotype was recorded many times. The chain is built from TRBV20-1 and TRBJ2-1, with D tentatively TRBD2 (5 bases). The germline CDR1 and CDR2 sequences are DFQATT and SNEGSKA (reference sequence). The CDR3 is 14 amino acids. Trimming took off 1 base at V and 3 bases at J, with 10 bases between the two ends. In nucleotides, the CDR3 is TGCAGTGCTAGAGCCCCTACTAGCTACAATGAGCAGTTCTTC. Protein product: CSARAPTSYNEQFF.

This chain joins TRBV14 and TRBJ2-7; no reliable D call. The CDR3 is 12 amino acids. V lost 8 bases, J lost 7 bases, and 15 bases lay in between. Germline V gives CDR1 SGHDN, CDR2 FVKESK. The CDR3: CASGWGPEEQYF. The CDR3 DNA is TGTGCCAGCGGATGGGGTCCTGAGGAGCAGTACTTC.

This sequence joins TRBV5-5 and TRBJ2-3; a possible D gene is TRBD1 (6 bases). The germline V gene encodes CDR1 SGHKS and CDR2 YYEKEE (reference sequence). V was clipped by 1 base and J by 4 bases, with 13 bases between them. This CDR3 comprises 15 residues. The CDR3 DNA reads TGTGCCAGCAGCTTGAAGGGGGAAGGGGCAGATACGCAGTATTTT. Protein sequence: CASSLKGEGADTQYF. Together with reference TRBV5-5 and TRBJ2-3, the CDR3 gives the full variable domain: DAGVTQSPTHLIKTRGQQVTLRCSPISGHKSVSWYQQVLGQGPQFIFQYYEKEERGRGNFPDRFSARQFPNYSSELNVNALLLGDSALYLCASSLKGEGADTQYFGPGTRLTVL.